These 2 T cell receptor beta chains were sequenced from one sample in a study of T cell changes during pregnancy in multiple sclerosis. Repertoires were generated with immunoSEQ multiplex PCR, while TCRdb's copy carries only in-frame clones and drops some. The repertoire consists of approximately 13,000 clones, with roughly 94% occurring once and the leading ten covering around 0.3%. The sequencing here drew on CD4+ T cells from peripheral blood mononuclear cells, taken before pregnancy. Source of these receptors: a female donor with multiple sclerosis, enrolled in a pregnancy study.

The genes are TRBV6-6 and TRBJ2-6, with 9 positions matching TRBD1. Trimming removed 10 bases from V and 4 bases from J; junction bases left unmatched: 8. Germline CDR1 reads MNHNY; CDR2 reads SVGAGI (reference sequence). This CDR3 comprises 15 residues. CDR3 residues: CATKTGGAGANVLTF. Here the CDR3 DNA reads TGTGCCACCAAAACAGGGGGCGCGGGGGCCAACGTCCTGACTTTC.

This rearrangement joins TRBV2 to TRBJ1-3, with D uncertain. Germline values: CDR1 SNHLY, CDR2 FYNNEI. CDR3 length: 17 amino acids. Trimming took off 1 base at V and 0 bases at J, with 13 bases between the two ends. The CDR3 nucleotides are TGTGCCAGCAGTGAAGGTCTGGGCAGCCGCTCTGGAAACACCATATATTTT. Protein sequence: CASSEGLGSRSGNTIYF.